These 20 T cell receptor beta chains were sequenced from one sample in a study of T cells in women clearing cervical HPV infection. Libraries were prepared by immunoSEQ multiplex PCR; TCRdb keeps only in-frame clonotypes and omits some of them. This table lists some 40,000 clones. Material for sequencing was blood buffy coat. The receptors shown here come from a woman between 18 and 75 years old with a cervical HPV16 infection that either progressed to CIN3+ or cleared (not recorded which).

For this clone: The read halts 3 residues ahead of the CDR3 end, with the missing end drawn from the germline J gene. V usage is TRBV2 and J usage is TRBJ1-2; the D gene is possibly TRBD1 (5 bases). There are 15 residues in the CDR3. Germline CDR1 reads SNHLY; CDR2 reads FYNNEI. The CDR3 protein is CASSEAGAETYEYTF. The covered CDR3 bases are TGTGCCAGCAGTGAAGCAGGGGCCGAGACCTACGAG.

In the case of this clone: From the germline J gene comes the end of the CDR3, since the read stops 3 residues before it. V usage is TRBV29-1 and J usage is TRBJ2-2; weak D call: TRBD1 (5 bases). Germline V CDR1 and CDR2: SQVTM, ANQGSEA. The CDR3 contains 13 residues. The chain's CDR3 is CSVSGSGANVLFF. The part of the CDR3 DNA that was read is TGCAGCGTTTCTGGCTCTGGGGCCAACGTG.

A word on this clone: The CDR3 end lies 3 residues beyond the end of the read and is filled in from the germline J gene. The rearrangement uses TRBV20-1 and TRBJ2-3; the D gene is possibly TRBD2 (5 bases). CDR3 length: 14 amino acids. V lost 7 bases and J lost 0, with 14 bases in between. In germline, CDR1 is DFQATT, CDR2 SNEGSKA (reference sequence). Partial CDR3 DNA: TGCAGTGTCCGGCGGCGCGGGAGCACAGATACG. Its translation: CSVRRRGSTDT. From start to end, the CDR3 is CSVRRRGSTDTQYF.

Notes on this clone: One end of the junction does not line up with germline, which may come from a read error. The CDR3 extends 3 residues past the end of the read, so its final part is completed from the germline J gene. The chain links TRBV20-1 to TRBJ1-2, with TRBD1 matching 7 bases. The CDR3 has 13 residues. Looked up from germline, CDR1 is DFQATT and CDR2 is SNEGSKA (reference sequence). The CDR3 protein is CSALETGIYDYTF. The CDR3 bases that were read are TGCAGTGCCCTAGAGACAGGGATCTATGAC.

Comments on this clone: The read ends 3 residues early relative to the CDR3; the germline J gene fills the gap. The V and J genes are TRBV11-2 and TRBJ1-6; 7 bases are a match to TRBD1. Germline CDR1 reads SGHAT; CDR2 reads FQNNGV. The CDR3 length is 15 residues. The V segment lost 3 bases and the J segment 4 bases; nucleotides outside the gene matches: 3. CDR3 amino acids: CASSFRDSYNSPLHF. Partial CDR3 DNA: TGTGCCAGCAGCTTCCGGGACAGTTATAATTCACCC.

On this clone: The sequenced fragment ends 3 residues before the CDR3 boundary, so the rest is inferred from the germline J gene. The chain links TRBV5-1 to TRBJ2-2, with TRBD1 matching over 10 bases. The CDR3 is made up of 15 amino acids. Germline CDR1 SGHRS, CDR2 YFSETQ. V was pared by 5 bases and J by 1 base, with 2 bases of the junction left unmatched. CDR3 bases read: TGCGCCAGCAGGGGGACAGGGGTGAACACCGGGGAG. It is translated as CASRGTGVNTGE. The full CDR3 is CASRGTGVNTGELFF.

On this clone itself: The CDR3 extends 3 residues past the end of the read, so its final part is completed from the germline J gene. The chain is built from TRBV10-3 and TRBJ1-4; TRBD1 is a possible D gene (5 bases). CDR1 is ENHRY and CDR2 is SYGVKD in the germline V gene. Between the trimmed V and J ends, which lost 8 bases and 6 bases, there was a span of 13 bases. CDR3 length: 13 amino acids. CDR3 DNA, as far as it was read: TGTGCCATCTCGGAACAGGCAGATGAAAAA. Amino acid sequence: CAISEQADEK. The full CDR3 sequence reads CAISEQADEKLFF.

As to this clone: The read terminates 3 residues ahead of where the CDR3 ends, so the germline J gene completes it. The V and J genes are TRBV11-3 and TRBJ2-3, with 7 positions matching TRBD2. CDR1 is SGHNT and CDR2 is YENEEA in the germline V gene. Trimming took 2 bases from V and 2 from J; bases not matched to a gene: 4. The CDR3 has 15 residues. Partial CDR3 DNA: TGTGCCAGCAGCTTAACAGCGGGATCCACAGATACG. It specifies CASSLTAGSTDT. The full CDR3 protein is CASSLTAGSTDTQYF.

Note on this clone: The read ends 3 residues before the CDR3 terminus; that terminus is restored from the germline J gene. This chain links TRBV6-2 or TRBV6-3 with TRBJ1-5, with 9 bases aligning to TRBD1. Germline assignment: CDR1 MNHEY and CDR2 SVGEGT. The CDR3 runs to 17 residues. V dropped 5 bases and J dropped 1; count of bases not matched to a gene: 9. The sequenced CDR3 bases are TGTGCCAGCAGTCCAGACTCGACAGGGGGAAGCAATCAGCCC. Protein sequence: CASSPDSTGGSNQP. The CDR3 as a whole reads CASSPDSTGGSNQPQHF.

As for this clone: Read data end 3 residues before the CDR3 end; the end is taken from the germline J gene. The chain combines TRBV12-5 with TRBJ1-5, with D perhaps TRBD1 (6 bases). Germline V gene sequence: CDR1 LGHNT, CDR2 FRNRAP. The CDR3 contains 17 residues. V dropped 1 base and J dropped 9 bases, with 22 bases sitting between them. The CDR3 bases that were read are TGTGCTAGTGGTTTGGCCCTTGGAGGGGGGGTTAGGGGGCCC. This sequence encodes CASGLALGGGVRGP. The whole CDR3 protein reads CASGLALGGGVRGPQHF.

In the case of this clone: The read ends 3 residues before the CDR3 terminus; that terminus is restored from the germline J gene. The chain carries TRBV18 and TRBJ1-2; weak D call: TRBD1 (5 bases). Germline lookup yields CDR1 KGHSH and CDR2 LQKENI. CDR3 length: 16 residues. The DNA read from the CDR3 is TGTGCCAGCTCACCAGGGCGGGGGAGCTCCTACAATGAC. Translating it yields CASSPGRGSSYND. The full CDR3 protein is CASSPGRGSSYNDYTF. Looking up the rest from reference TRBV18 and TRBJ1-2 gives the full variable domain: NAGVMQNPRHLVRRRGQEARLRCSPMKGHSHVYWYRQLPEEGLKFMVYLQKENIIDESGMPKERFSAEFPKEGPSILRIQQVVRGDSAAYFCASSPGRGSSYNDYTFGSGTRLTVV.

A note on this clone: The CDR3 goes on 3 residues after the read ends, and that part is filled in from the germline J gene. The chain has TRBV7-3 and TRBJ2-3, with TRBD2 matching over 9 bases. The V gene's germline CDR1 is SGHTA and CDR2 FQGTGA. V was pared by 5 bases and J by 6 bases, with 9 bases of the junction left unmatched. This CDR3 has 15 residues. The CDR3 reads CASSQGLAGLDTQYF. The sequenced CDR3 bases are TGTGCCAGCAGCCAAGGGCTAGCGGGGTTGGATACG.

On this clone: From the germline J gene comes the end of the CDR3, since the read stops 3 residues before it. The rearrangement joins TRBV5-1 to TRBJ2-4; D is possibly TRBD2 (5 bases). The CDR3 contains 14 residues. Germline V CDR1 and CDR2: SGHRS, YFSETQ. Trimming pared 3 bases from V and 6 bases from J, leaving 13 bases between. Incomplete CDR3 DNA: TGCGCCAGCAGCTCCTCTAGCATCGGAAACATT. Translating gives CASSSSSIGNI. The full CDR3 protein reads CASSSSSIGNIQYF.

CDR3 sequence: CASSQVGGTGELFF. CDR3 bases read: TGTGCCAGCAGCCAAGTTGGAGGGACCGGGGAG. The chain is built from TRBV14 and TRBJ2-2; tentative D call: TRBD2 (6 bases). The read terminates 3 residues ahead of where the CDR3 ends, so the germline J gene completes it. Trimming removed 1 base at V and 5 bases at J, with 8 bases between. This CDR3 region has 14 residues. Germline CDR1 is SGHDN and CDR2 is FVKESK.

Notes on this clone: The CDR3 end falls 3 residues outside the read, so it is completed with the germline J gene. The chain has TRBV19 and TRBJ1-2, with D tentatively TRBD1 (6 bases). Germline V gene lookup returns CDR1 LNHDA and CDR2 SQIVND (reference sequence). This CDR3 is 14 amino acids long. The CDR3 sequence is CASTSGEGTDTYTF. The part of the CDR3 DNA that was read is TGTGCCAGTACCTCAGGGGAGGGCACAGATACC. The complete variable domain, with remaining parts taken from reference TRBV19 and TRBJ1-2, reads DGGITQSPKYLFRKEGQNVTLSCEQNLNHDAMYWYRQDPGQGLRLIYYSQIVNDFQKGDIAEGYSVSREKKESFPLTVTSAQKNPTAFYLCASTSGEGTDTYTFGSGTRLTVV.

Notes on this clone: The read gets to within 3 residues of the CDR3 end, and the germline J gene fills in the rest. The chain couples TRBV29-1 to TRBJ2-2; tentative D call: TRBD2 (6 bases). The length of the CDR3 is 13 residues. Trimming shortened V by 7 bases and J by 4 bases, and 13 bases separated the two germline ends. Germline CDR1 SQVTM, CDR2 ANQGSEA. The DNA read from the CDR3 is TGCAGCGGGGGGGAGGCGGGCACCGGGGAG. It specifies CSGGEAGTGE. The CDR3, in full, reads CSGGEAGTGELFF.

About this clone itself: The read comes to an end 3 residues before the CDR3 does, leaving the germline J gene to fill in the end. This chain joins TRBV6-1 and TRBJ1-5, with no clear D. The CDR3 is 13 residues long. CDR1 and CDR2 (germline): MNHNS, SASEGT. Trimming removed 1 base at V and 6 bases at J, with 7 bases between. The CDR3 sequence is CASSEVIFQPQHF. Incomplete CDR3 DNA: TGTGCCAGCAGTGAAGTAATTTTTCAGCCC.

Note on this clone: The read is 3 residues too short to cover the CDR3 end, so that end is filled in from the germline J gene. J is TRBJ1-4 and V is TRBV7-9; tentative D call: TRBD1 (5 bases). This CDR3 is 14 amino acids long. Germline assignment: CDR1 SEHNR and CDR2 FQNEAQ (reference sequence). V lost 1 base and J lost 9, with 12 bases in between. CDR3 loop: CASSLGGAVKKLFF. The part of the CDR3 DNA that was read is TGTGCCAGCAGCTTAGGTGGGGCGGTTAAAAAA.

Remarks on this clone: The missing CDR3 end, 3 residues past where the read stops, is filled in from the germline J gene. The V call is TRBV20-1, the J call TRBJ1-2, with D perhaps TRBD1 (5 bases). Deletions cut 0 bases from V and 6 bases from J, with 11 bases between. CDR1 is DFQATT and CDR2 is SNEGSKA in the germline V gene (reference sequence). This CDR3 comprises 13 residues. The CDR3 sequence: CSAREEGANGYTF. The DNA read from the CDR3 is TGCAGTGCTAGAGAGGAAGGGGCGAATGGC.

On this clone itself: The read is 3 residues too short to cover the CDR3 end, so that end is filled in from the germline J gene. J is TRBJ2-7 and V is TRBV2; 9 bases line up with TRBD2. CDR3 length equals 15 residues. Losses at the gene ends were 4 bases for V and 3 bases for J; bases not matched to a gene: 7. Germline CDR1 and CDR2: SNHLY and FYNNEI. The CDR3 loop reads CASSGGKRGVYEQYF. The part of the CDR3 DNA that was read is TGTGCCAGCAGTGGAGGGAAGCGGGGGGTCTACGAG. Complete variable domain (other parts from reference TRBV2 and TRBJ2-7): EPEVTQTPSHQVTQMGQEVILRCVPISNHLYFYWYRQILGQKVEFLVSFYNNEISEKSEIFDDQFSVERPDGSNFTLKIRSTKLEDSAMYFCASSGGKRGVYEQYFGPGTRLTVT.